The 20 T cell receptor beta chains below were found in one sample sequenced in a study of blood T cell repertoires in COVID-19. Clones were read by immunoSEQ multiplex PCR, and TCRdb kept only the in-frame ones, dropping some. The data show around 140,000 clones, 70% to 85% seen once. What was sequenced was peripheral blood. Every receptor here comes from a woman of 80 years or more with acute or convalescent COVID-19.

The CDR3 DNA sequence: TGTGCCAGCAGCCAAAACAGGGCAGGCTACACCTTC. As protein: CASSQNRAGYTF. The chain uses TRBV3-1 (or the pseudogene TRBV3-2) and TRBJ1-2; a weak D match, TRBD1 (6 bases). In germline, CDR1 is LGHDT, CDR2 YNNKEL (reference sequence). V lost 2 bases and J lost 8, with 9 bases in between. CDR3 length: 12 residues.

J is TRBJ2-7 and V is TRBV18, with 13 bases aligning to TRBD2. Trimming took 2 bases from V and 6 from J; bases not matched to a gene: 10. The germline CDR1 and CDR2 sequences are KGHSH and LQKENI. CDR3 length equals 17 residues. The CDR3 nucleotides read TGTGCCAGCTCACCAATCTTAGGACTAGCGGGAGAGGGCGAGCAGTACTTC. Translation: CASSPILGLAGEGEQYF.

V and J are TRBV5-1 and TRBJ1-2; D possibly corresponds to TRBD1 (6 bases). Deletions cut 4 bases from V and 8 bases from J, with 15 bases between. CDR3 length: 13 residues. Germline V CDR1 and CDR2: SGHRS, YFSETQ. In DNA form, the CDR3 reads TGCGCCAGCAGCCAAGGGACAAACGGGGGCTACACCTTC. Translation gives CASSQGTNGGYTF.

This rearrangement joins TRBV2 to TRBJ2-1, with TRBD1 matching 9 bases. The trim removed 8 bases at V and 11 bases at J, leaving 13 bases unmatched. The CDR3 is 14 residues long. CDR1 and CDR2 (germline): SNHLY, FYNNEI. The DNA of the CDR3 is TGTGCCAGCCTTGGGGACAGGGCGGCAAAAAAGCAGTTCTTC. Protein: CASLGDRAAKKQFF.

The chain recombines TRBV5-8 with TRBJ2-1, with 7 bases that match TRBD1. This CDR3 is 16 amino acids long. V shed 4 bases, J shed 3 bases, and the junction held 10 bases outside the gene matches. Germline V lookup: CDR1 SGHTS, CDR2 YDEGEE. The CDR3, as DNA: TGTGCCAGCAGCAAGGGGGACAGCCGCCTCTACAATGAGCAGTTCTTC. It translates to CASSKGDSRLYNEQFF.

The chain employs TRBV5-1 and TRBJ1-2; D ambiguous. Between the trimmed V and J ends, which lost 1 base and 0 bases, there was a span of 10 bases. CDR3 length: 15 amino acids. CDR1 and CDR2 from the germline V gene are SGHRS and YFSETQ. CDR3 loop: CASSLTERTNYGYTF. For the CDR3, the DNA is TGCGCCAGCAGCTTGACAGAACGGACTAACTATGGCTACACCTTC.

J is TRBJ2-3 and V is TRBV3-1 (or the pseudogene TRBV3-2), with 8 nucleotides matching TRBD2. Germline CDR1 and CDR2: LGHDT and YNNKEL (reference sequence). V gave up 2 bases and J gave up 3 bases; unmatched junction bases: 4. The CDR3 is 15 amino acids. The DNA for the CDR3 is TGTGCCAGCAGCCAACAGACTAGCGTGACAGATACGCAGTATTTT. It is translated as CASSQQTSVTDTQYF.

This clone was recorded once. This chain joins TRBV29-1 and TRBJ1-1; 7 bases line up with TRBD1. Looked up from germline, CDR1 is SQVTM and CDR2 is ANQGSEA. The ends lost 3 bases at V and 12 bases at J; junction bases unmatched: 7. CDR3 length: 11 amino acids. The CDR3 DNA sequence: TGCAGCGTTGATAGGGGACAGATTTCTTTCTTT. This codes for CSVDRGQISFF.

This clone was seen only once. The chain uses TRBV5-4 and TRBJ1-2; 7 nucleotides align to TRBD1. Germline V CDR1 and CDR2: SGHNT, YYREEE (reference sequence). The CDR3 covers 14 residues. Trimming at V came to 0 bases and at J to 8 bases, leaving 7 bases not matched to a gene. The CDR3 is CASSLATGARGYTF. The CDR3 nucleotides are TGTGCCAGCAGCTTGGCAACAGGGGCAAGAGGCTACACCTTC.

The rearrangement uses TRBV5-4 and TRBJ2-7; D is undetermined. V was cut by 4 bases and J by 1 base, with 15 bases left in between. This CDR3 region has 15 residues. CDR1 SGHNT and CDR2 YYREEE come from the germline V gene (reference sequence). CDR3 region: CASSGGHSRSYEQYF. In nucleotides, the CDR3 is TGTGCCAGCAGCGGTGGCCACTCGAGGTCCTACGAGCAGTACTTC.

V gene TRBV7-2 combines with J gene TRBJ2-1; 10 bases fit TRBD2. The trim removed 6 bases at V and 3 bases at J, leaving 8 bases unmatched. This CDR3 is built from 16 residues. CDR1 is SGHTA and CDR2 is FQGNSA in the germline V gene. The CDR3 protein is CASRHDLAGDYNEQFF. The DNA for the CDR3 is TGTGCCAGCAGGCACGATCTAGCGGGGGACTACAATGAGCAGTTCTTC.

V is TRBV9 and J is TRBJ2-5; D is possibly TRBD2 (6 bases). The CDR3 covers 14 residues. Germline V CDR1 and CDR2: SGDLS, YYNGEE. Trimming left V 4 bases short and J 1 base short, with 11 bases between. CDR3 region: CASSPRGLQETQYF. As DNA, the CDR3 is TGTGCCAGCAGCCCTCGGGGACTCCAAGAGACCCAGTACTTC.

This sequence joins TRBV19 and TRBJ1-4, with a tentative D call TRBD1 (5 bases). CDR3 length: 13 residues. Trimming left V 5 bases short and J 10 bases short, with 14 bases between. Germline lookup yields CDR1 LNHDA and CDR2 SQIVND (reference sequence). Written as DNA, the CDR3 is TGTGCCAGTAGTGCGACAGTGGGTGGAAAACTGTTTTTT. This gives the protein CASSATVGGKLFF.

This rearrangement joins TRBV5-1 to TRBJ2-2; D is perhaps TRBD2 (6 bases). The germline CDR1 and CDR2 sequences are SGHRS and YFSETQ. V dropped 4 bases and J dropped 4 bases, with 20 bases sitting between them. CDR3 length: 17 amino acids. CDR3 amino acids: CASSPNAGPGVTGELFF. DNA for the CDR3: TGCGCCAGCAGCCCGAACGCGGGGCCGGGGGTCACCGGGGAGCTGTTTTTT. Drawing the rest from reference TRBV5-1 and TRBJ2-2, the complete variable domain is KAGVTQTPRYLIKTRGQQVTLSCSPISGHRSVSWYQQTPGQGLQFLFEYFSETQRNKGNFPGRFSGRQFSNSRSEMNVSTLELGDSALYLCASSPNAGPGVTGELFFGEGSRLTVL.

This rearrangement joins TRBV5-1 to TRBJ1-4; a weak D match, TRBD1 (5 bases). Germline CDR1 is SGHRS and CDR2 is YFSETQ. The V and J ends lost 4 bases and 7 bases respectively, with 17 bases between them. The length of the CDR3 is 15 residues. The CDR3 nucleotides read TGCGCCAGCAGCCCCGGGGAGGGGATCAGTGAAAAACTGTTTTTT. It encodes CASSPGEGISEKLFF.

The chain couples TRBV27 to TRBJ1-4, with TRBD1 as a possible D gene (5 bases). Germline-derived CDR1 and CDR2 are MNHEY and SMNVEV (reference sequence). V dropped 5 bases and J dropped 7 bases, with 14 bases sitting between them. This CDR3 contains 14 residues. CDR3 nucleotides: TGTGCCAGCAGTGCCCGACAGCTTAGTGAAAAACTGTTTTTT. Protein product: CASSARQLSEKLFF.

This chain uses TRBV5-4 with TRBJ2-5; TRBD1 matches 11 bases. This CDR3 is 15 amino acids long. Trimming took 4 bases from V and 5 from J; bases not matched to a gene: 7. Looked up from germline, CDR1 is SGHNT and CDR2 is YYREEE (reference sequence). Here the CDR3 reads CASSQGTGGRETQYF. For the CDR3, the DNA is TGTGCCAGCAGCCAAGGGACAGGGGGAAGGGAGACCCAGTACTTC.

The chain combines TRBV6-2 or TRBV6-3 with TRBJ2-4, with TRBD2 as a possible D gene (6 bases). CDR1 MNHEY and CDR2 SVGEGT come from the germline V gene. CDR3 length equals 13 residues. With 4 bases removed from V and 6 bases from J, the gap between germline ends came to 10 bases. This CDR3 is CASSFGGPNIQYF. The CDR3 DNA follows: TGTGCCAGCAGTTTCGGGGGTCCAAACATTCAGTACTTC.

V and J are TRBV21-1 and TRBJ1-3; TRBD1 is the table's D call, not checked against the DNA. TRBV21-1 has pseudogene status. This CDR3 comprises 17 residues. Here the CDR3 reads CASSKERTGELLNTIYF. DNA for the CDR3: TGTGCCAGCAGCAAAGAACGGACAGGCGAGCTCTTGAACACCATATATTTT.

The genes are TRBV19 and TRBJ1-5; 8 bases line up with TRBD1. This CDR3 is built from 18 residues. V was pared by 1 base and J by 6 bases, with 14 bases of the junction left unmatched. Germline V CDR1 and CDR2: LNHDA, SQIVND (reference sequence). The chain's CDR3 is CASSIVEAGTGGRQPQHF. In DNA, the CDR3 is TGTGCCAGTAGTATAGTGGAGGCCGGGACAGGAGGTCGTCAGCCCCAGCATTTT.